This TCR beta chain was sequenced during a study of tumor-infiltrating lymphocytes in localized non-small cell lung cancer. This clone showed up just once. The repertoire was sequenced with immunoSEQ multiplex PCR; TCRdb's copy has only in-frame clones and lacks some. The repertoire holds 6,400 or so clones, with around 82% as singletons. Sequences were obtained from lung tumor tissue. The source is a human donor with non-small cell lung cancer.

The CDR3, as DNA: TGTGCCATCAGTGAGCTTCATTTAGCGGGAGGGTACGAGCAGTACTTC. This encodes CAISELHLAGGYEQYF. The rearrangement uses TRBV10-3 and TRBJ2-7; 11 bases fit TRBD2. CDR3 size: 16 residues. Germline-derived CDR1 and CDR2 are ENHRY and SYGVKD. The V and J ends lost 2 bases and 4 bases, in that order; junction bases with no gene match: 7.